A single sample is the source of the 4 T cell receptor beta chains below, sequenced in a study of neurological immune-mediated disorders. TCRdb reprocessed the 5' RACE reads via MiXCR and lists one record per CDR3 protein. The sample lists more than 40,000 distinct CDR3 sequences; approximately 14% were seen once. Sequenced sample: CD4+ T cells from blood. Source of these receptors: a woman in her fifties or sixties with HTLV-1-associated myelopathy (HAM/TSP).

CDR3 DNA sequence: TGTGCCAGCTCACCACCGAACGGAAACTATGGCTACACCTTC. It codes for CASSPPNGNYGYTF. The chain has TRBV18 and TRBJ1-2; the D is unclear. Germline CDR1 is KGHSH and CDR2 is LQKENI. V lost 0 bases and J 2 bases, leaving 7 bases between the germline ends. The CDR3 extends over 14 amino acids.

This clonotype was seen ten or more times. This chain connects TRBV9 to TRBJ2-2; TRBD1 aligns across 7 bases. V lost 0 bases, J lost 2 bases, and 4 bases stayed unmatched. The CDR3 contains 16 residues. Germline loops: CDR1 SGDLS, CDR2 YYNGEE. CDR3 sequence reads: CASSVGGQQNTGELFF. The CDR3 DNA reads TGTGCCAGCAGCGTAGGGGGACAGCAAAACACCGGGGAGCTGTTTTTT.

This clonotype was counted ten times or more. J is TRBJ1-2 and V is TRBV12-3 or TRBV12-4; 8 nucleotides line up with TRBD1. V lost 7 bases, J lost 8 bases, and 12 bases stayed unmatched. This CDR3 has 14 residues. CDR3 nucleotides: TGTGCCAGCAACCACGCCCAGGGGGCGATGGGCTACACCTTC. It encodes CASNHAQGAMGYTF.

About this clonotype: Given a much more abundant clone one base away, this may be a read error. The chain has TRBV20-1 and TRBJ1-5; D perhaps matches TRBD1 (6 bases). Germline CDR1 reads DFQATT; CDR2 reads SNEGSKA (reference sequence). CDR3 length equals 14 residues. The CDR3 sequence: CSATDRSGNQPHHF. CDR3 nucleotide sequence: TGCAGTGCTACTGACAGGTCGGGCAATCAGCCCCATCATTTT.